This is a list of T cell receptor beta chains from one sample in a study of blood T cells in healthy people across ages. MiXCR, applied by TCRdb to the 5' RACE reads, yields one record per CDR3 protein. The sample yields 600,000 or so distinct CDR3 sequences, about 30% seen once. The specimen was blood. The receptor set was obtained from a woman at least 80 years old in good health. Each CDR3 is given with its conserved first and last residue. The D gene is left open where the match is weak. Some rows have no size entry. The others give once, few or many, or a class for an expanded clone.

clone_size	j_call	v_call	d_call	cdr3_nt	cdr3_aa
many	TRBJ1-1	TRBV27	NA	TGTGCCAGCGGGGTCAGGGGATGGGGCACTGAAGCTTTCTTT	CASGVRGWGTEAFF
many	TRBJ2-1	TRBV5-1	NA	TGCGCCAGCAGAGCAGCGGACGGGTTAAGCTCCTACAATGAGCAGTTCTTC	CASRAADGLSSYNEQFF
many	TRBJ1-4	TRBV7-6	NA	TGTGCCAGCAGTTTGACAGCAACTAATGAAAAACTGTTTTTT	CASSLTATNEKLFF
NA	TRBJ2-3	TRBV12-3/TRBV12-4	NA	TGTGCCAGCAGTTTAGGGGGCCTGACCACAGATACGCAGTATTTT	CASSLGGLTTDTQYF
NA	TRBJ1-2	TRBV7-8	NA	TGTGCCAGCAGCTTATTTGACGCAACTAACTATGGCTACACCTTC	CASSLFDATNYGYTF
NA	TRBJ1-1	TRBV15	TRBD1	TGTGCCACCAGCAGAGCCGGACAGGGAATTGAAGCTTTCTTT	CATSRAGQGIEAFF
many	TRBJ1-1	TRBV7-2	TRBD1	TGTGCCAGCAGACCTTCCACAGGGGGGACTGAAGCTTTCTTT	CASRPSTGGTEAFF
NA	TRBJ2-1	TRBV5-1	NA	TGCGCCAGCAGCTTGGAACCGAACTACAATGAGCAGTTCTTC	CASSLEPNYNEQFF
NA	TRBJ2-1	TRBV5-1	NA	TGCGCCAGTAGCACCCGGGTCACCATGTACAATGAGCAGTTCTTC	CASSTRVTMYNEQFF
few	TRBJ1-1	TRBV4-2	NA	TGTGCCAGCAGCCCCCGAAGGGGAGAAGAAGCTTTCTTT	CASSPRRGEEAFF
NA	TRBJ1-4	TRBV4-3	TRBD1	TGCGCCAGCAGCCAAGACGGGACAGGGACCTCCGCAACTAATGAAAAACTGTTTTTT	CASSQDGTGTSATNEKLFF
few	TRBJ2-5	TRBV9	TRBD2	TGTGCCAGCAGCGTAGGGTCTAGCGGGGGGGCCGGCCAAGAGACCCAGTACTTC	CASSVGSSGGAGQETQYF
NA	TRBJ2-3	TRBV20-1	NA	TGCAGTGCTAAGACTTCAGGTACGCAGTATTTT	CSAKTSGTQYF
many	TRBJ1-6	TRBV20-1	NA	TGCAGTGCTAGGAGAGATAGCTCCTATAATTCACCCCTCCACTTT	CSARRDSSYNSPLHF
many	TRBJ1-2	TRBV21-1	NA	TGTGCCAGCAGCAAGGACAGGGAGGACTATGGCTACACCTTC	CASSKDREDYGYTF
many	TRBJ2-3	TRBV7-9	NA	TGTGCCAGCAGCCCAGTGGGGACACTTACGCAGTATTTT	CASSPVGTLTQYF
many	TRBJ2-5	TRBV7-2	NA	TGTGCCAGCAGCCCCGCTCCGGAGACCCAGTACTTC	CASSPAPETQYF